This T cell receptor (beta chain) appears in the sequencing data of a study of shared clonotypes between healthy human individuals. Profiled with immunoSEQ multiplex PCR; TCRdb holds only in-frame clones, not every one. The sample has about 1.1 million clones, roughly 77% seen once. There are 18 residues in the CDR3. Germline assignment: CDR1 SGHTA and CDR2 FQGNSA. The V end was cut by 4 bases, the J end by 0 bases, with 22 bases between. This rearrangement joins TRBV7-2 to TRBJ2-7, with D possibly being TRBD2 (6 bases). Material for sequencing was memory CD4+ T cells from PBMCs. The subset: CD45RA-negative fraction. The sequence was collected from a man between 18 and 29 years old in good health. Some clones in this sample may be carry-over from other donors' samples. The CDR3 nucleotides read TGTGCCAGCAGCTCCCAACTTCGTGGGACTCCCAACTCCTACGAGCAGTACTTC. Residues: CASSSQLRGTPNSYEQYF.